This T cell receptor beta chain was found in a study of T cells in Graves' hyperthyroidism and ophthalmopathy. The V gene lost 3 bases and the J gene lost 2 bases, with 10 bases spanning the gap. CDR3 length equals 14 residues. Germline V lookup: CDR1 SGHKS, CDR2 YYEKEE (reference sequence). Authors of the study amplified TCR beta CDR3 regions from RNA transcripts. RT-PCR in the first round (using the HTBI primer set) targeted the TCR CDR3. TCRdb used MiXCR to reprocess the multiplex PCR reads, holding one entry per CDR3 protein. Of more than 500,000 distinct CDR3 sequences in the sample, around 15% were seen once. This clonotype occurred many times.

This sequence was found in a woman in her thirties with Graves' ophthalmopathy. This chain joins TRBV5-5 and TRBJ2-3, with D perhaps matching TRBD1 (6 bases). The sample taken for sequencing was blood. CDR3 amino acids: CASSSGQPTDTQYF. DNA of the CDR3: TGTGCCAGCAGCTCCGGACAGCCCACAGATACGCAGTATTTT. Looking up the rest from reference TRBV5-5 and TRBJ2-3 gives the full variable domain: DAGVTQSPTHLIKTRGQQVTLRCSPISGHKSVSWYQQVLGQGPQFIFQYYEKEERGRGNFPDRFSARQFPNYSSELNVNALLLGDSALYLCASSSGQPTDTQYFGPGTRLTVL.